Listed here are 11 T cell receptor beta chains from one sample, sequenced in a study of blood T cells in healthy people across ages. A sample-barcoded 5' primer and a J-beta primer mix were used in a second PCR of roughly 6 to 12 cycles. TCRdb reprocessed the 5' RACE reads with MiXCR, giving one entry per CDR3 protein. The sample yields about 720,000 distinct CDR3 sequences, 22% seen once. The sequenced material came from blood. The receptors come from a man between 65 and 79 years old in good health.

The rearrangement uses TRBV30 and TRBJ1-2; 7 bases are a match to TRBD1. The V gene end was trimmed by 3 bases and the J gene end by 8 bases; junction bases not matched to a gene: 12. Germline V gives CDR1 GTSNPN, CDR2 SVGIG (reference sequence). This CDR3 is 14 amino acids long. The CDR3 is CAWSPPGGFLGYTF. CDR3 bases: TGTGCCTGGAGCCCCCCAGGGGGGTTTCTCGGCTACACCTTC.

This clonotype was seen more than once but under ten times. The chain links TRBV20-1 to TRBJ2-3; tentative D call: TRBD2 (5 bases). CDR3 size: 13 residues. V lost 6 bases to trimming and J lost 10 bases, with 20 bases between them. CDR1 and CDR2 (germline): DFQATT, SNEGSKA (reference sequence). The CDR3 DNA reads TGCAGTGCCGGTTTGCTATTAGGGAGTGCGCAGTATTTT. This codes for CSAGLLLGSAQYF.

CDR3 sequence reads: CASSQNLGETQYF. CDR3 nucleotide sequence: TGTGCCAGCAGCCAAAACCTCGGAGAGACCCAGTACTTC. The chain recombines TRBV14 with TRBJ2-5; unclear D gene. Germline V lookup: CDR1 SGHDN, CDR2 FVKESK. The CDR3 length is 13 residues. Trimming shortened V by 2 bases and J by 4 bases, and 8 bases separated the two germline ends.

This chain joins TRBV6-2 or TRBV6-3 and TRBJ1-1; D unresolved. The CDR3 extends over 15 amino acids. Deletions cut 8 bases from V and 1 base from J, with 17 bases between. Germline V CDR1 and CDR2: MNHEY, SVGEGT. The DNA of the CDR3 is TGTGCCAGCCGTGAGAGGGTCCAGGAGAACACTGAAGCTTTCTTT. Amino acid sequence: CASRERVQENTEAFF.

The chain has TRBV6-5 and TRBJ1-4, with no clear D. Trimming took 6 bases from V and 4 from J, leaving 15 bases between them. Germline lookup yields CDR1 MNHEY and CDR2 SVGAGI. The length of the CDR3 is 15 residues. CDR3 in amino acids: CASSLLVDHNEKLFF. The CDR3 DNA reads TGTGCCAGCAGCCTTTTAGTGGACCATAATGAAAAACTGTTTTTT.

The sample holds many counts of this clonotype. The rearrangement links TRBV20-1 to TRBJ2-6; D is ambiguous. CDR3 size: 13 residues. The germline gives CDR1 DFQATT, CDR2 SNEGSKA (reference sequence). V was cut by 6 bases and J by 4 bases, with 10 bases left in between. CDR3: CSARTAGANVLTF. DNA of the CDR3: TGCAGTGCAAGGACGGCCGGGGCCAACGTCCTGACTTTC.

This clonotype was recorded at least ten times. This chain joins TRBV7-2 and TRBJ1-5; D call uncertain. V was shortened by 1 base and J by 6 bases, with 4 bases between the two germline ends. Germline lookup yields CDR1 SGHTA and CDR2 FQGNSA. The CDR3 is made up of 12 amino acids. The CDR3 is CASSLGVQPQHF. The CDR3, as DNA: TGTGCCAGCAGCTTAGGTGTTCAGCCCCAGCATTTT.

This clonotype was seen many times. The V gene is TRBV28, the J gene TRBJ1-4; tentatively, D is TRBD1 (6 bases). The CDR3 spans 14 residues. Germline V gives CDR1 MDHEN, CDR2 SYDVKM. Trimming shortened V by 3 bases and J by 7 bases, and 12 bases separated the two germline ends. The CDR3 nucleotides read TGTGCCAGCAGTTTGGGGGGGCAGGGTGAAAAACTGTTTTTT. Residues: CASSLGGQGEKLFF.

CDR3 amino acids: CASSQAPPGQGNEQYV. In nucleotides, the CDR3 is TGTGCCAGCAGCCAGGCACCCCCGGGACAGGGCAACGAGCAGTACGTC. The V gene is TRBV12-3 or TRBV12-4, the J gene TRBJ2-5; 9 bases agree with TRBD1. The J call may be faulty, since TRBJ2-7 better matches the DNA end. The CDR3 is 16 amino acids.

The chain uses TRBV10-3 and TRBJ1-3, with D uncertain. Germline assignment: CDR1 ENHRY and CDR2 SYGVKD. Trimming left V 6 bases short and J 4 bases short, with 7 bases between. The CDR3 loop spans 12 amino acids. The CDR3 region is CAIRDRGNTIYF. The CDR3 DNA follows: TGTGCCATCAGGGATCGCGGAAACACCATATATTTT.

In its sample, this clonotype was seen many times. The genes are TRBV6-6 and TRBJ2-1, with 10 bases fitting TRBD2. CDR1 is MNHNY, CDR2 SVGAGI, per germline (reference sequence). The V gene end was trimmed by 2 bases and the J gene end by 4 bases; junction bases not matched to a gene: 2. The CDR3 runs to 15 residues. As DNA, the CDR3 is TGTGCCAGCAGTTACACTAGCGGGACTTACAATGAGCAGTTCTTC. It translates to CASSYTSGTYNEQFF.